The present T cell receptor beta chain was sequenced within a study of shared clonotypes between healthy human individuals. None of the donors, who were healthy HIV-negative adults, had recently had acute infections or vaccinations. Genomic DNA from each subset was divided evenly over several immunoSEQ plates. The unsorted PBMC sample used ten immunoSEQ deep assay plates. This table comes from immunoSEQ multiplex PCR, and its TCRdb copy is limited to in-frame clones, with some not included. The data contain about 490,000 clones, more than 65% of them seen just once; the ten biggest clones take up roughly 13%. CDR3 length: 14 amino acids. Looked up from germline, CDR1 is SGHTA and CDR2 is FQGNSA. After removal of 6 bases from V and 7 bases from J, the junction contained 8 bases not matched to a gene.

Sequenced: PBMCs. V and J are TRBV7-2 and TRBJ2-1; 8 bases are shared with TRBD2. This clonotype originated in a woman aged 40 to 50 in good health. Some clones in this sample may be carry-over from other donors' samples. CDR3 sequence (DNA): TGTGCCAGCAGTATGATAGCGGGATCTAATGAGCAGTTCTTC. Protein sequence: CASSMIAGSNEQFF.